These T cell receptor beta chains were read from a single sample in a study of blood T cell repertoires in COVID-19. Some clones are missing from TCRdb's copy, which holds only in-frame ones; the method was immunoSEQ multiplex PCR. The profile covers some 46,000 clones, with more than 80% appearing a single time and about 6.8% taken by the ten largest. Specimen: peripheral blood. The receptors here all came from a man between 60 and 70 years old with acute or convalescent COVID-19. CDR3s include the opening cysteine and the closing phenylalanine or tryptophan. A D gene is named only where the DNA matches it firmly. For some rows the clone size is stated as once, few or many, or as a class when expanded; others skip it.

abundance	d_gene	v_gene	j_gene	CDR3nt	CDR3aa
NA	TRBD2	TRBV5-1	TRBJ2-3	TGCGCCAGCAGCTTGGATAGCGGGGGCACAGATACGCAGTATTTT	CASSLDSGGTDTQYF
NA	TRBD2	TRBV7-7	TRBJ2-7	TGTGCCAGCAGCAACCTAGCGGGAGGCGAGCAGTACTTC	CASSNLAGGEQYF
NA	TRBD2	TRBV5-1	TRBJ2-1	TGCGCCAGCAGCTTCACTAGCGGGACGAGAAGGGTAGGTGAGCAGTTCTTC	CASSFTSGTRRVGEQFF
NA	NA	TRBV21-1	TRBJ2-3	TGTGCCAGCAGCAAAATTGGGCTTCGGGAGGAGTGCACAGATACGCAGTATTTT	CASSKIGLREECTDTQYF
NA	NA	TRBV28	TRBJ1-2	TGTGCCAGCAGACTTCCAGGGACTAACTATGGCTACACCTTC	CASRLPGTNYGYTF
NA	NA	TRBV12-3/TRBV12-4	TRBJ1-1	TGTGCCAGCAGCTACGACAGGAACACTGAAGCTTTCTTT	CASSYDRNTEAFF
NA	NA	TRBV5-1	TRBJ2-3	TGCGCCAGCAGCTTTCAGCGGCGGAGAGTGGCGGATACGCAGTATTTT	CASSFQRRRVADTQYF
NA	NA	TRBV2	TRBJ2-7	TGTGCCAGCAGTGATCTGACATCTGGCGAGCAGTACTTC	CASSDLTSGEQYF
NA	NA	TRBV7-8	TRBJ1-3	TGTGCCAGCAGCCGTAGGGGGGGATTCTCTGGAAACACCATATATTTT	CASSRRGGFSGNTIYF
once	NA	TRBV4-1	TRBJ1-4	TGCGCCAGCAGCCAAGATAGGGGGGGCAATGAAAAACTGTTTTTT	CASSQDRGGNEKLFF
NA	NA	TRBV7-8	TRBJ2-3	TGTGCCAGCAGCTTAGGTGCGTCAGATACGCAGTATTTT	CASSLGASDTQYF
NA	TRBD2	TRBV4-2	TRBJ2-7	TGTGCCAGCAGCCAACGCCTCGGGACTAGCGGGAGTCGGTACGAGCAGTACTTC	CASSQRLGTSGSRYEQYF
NA	TRBD1	TRBV29-1	TRBJ1-2	TGCAGCGTGGGACAGAACTATGGCTACACCTTC	CSVGQNYGYTF
few	NA	TRBV12-3/TRBV12-4	TRBJ1-1	TGTGCCAGCAGTTTTCTGGTGGTAGGACACTCCTTCTTT	CASSFLVVGHSFF
NA	NA	TRBV14	TRBJ1-2	TGTGCCAGCAGCCCACGAGGAGGAATGGGCTACACCTTC	CASSPRGGMGYTF
NA	TRBD1	TRBV6-5	TRBJ2-7	TGTGCCAGCAGCGAGAGGACAGGGGGGGCCAACGAGCAGTACTTC	CASSERTGGANEQYF
NA	TRBD1	TRBV11-3	TRBJ2-6	TGTGCCAGCAGCCTAGGGGGCCCTGGGGCCAACGTCCTGACTTTC	CASSLGGPGANVLTF
NA	TRBD2	TRBV5-4	TRBJ2-2	TGTGCCAGCAGCTTGGGGCGGGAGACAACCGGGGAGCTGTTTTTT	CASSLGRETTGELFF
NA	TRBD2	TRBV28	TRBJ2-3	TGTGCCAGCATGAAAGCGGGAGCCCCAGATACGCAGTATTTT	CASMKAGAPDTQYF
NA	TRBD1	TRBV24-1	TRBJ1-5	TGTGCCACCAGTGACCCTACAGGGGATGGTCAGCCCCAGCATTTT	CATSDPTGDGQPQHF
NA	NA	TRBV28	TRBJ1-6	TGTGCCAGCTCCGGTGGGGCCAGCTCCTATAATTCACCCCTCCACTTT	CASSGGASSYNSPLHF
NA	TRBD1	TRBV18	TRBJ1-2	TGTGCCAGCTCACCTCCTTCCGGGACAGGGGGCGCCGACTATGGCTACACCTTC	CASSPPSGTGGADYGYTF
NA	TRBD2	TRBV27	TRBJ2-7	TGTGCCAGCAGTTTAATCGCCGGGACTAGCACCCACGAGCAGTACTTC	CASSLIAGTSTHEQYF
NA	NA	TRBV6-5	TRBJ1-2	TGTGCCAGCTCCGGAGTGGGTAACTATGGCTACACCTTC	CASSGVGNYGYTF
NA	TRBD1	TRBV9	TRBJ1-4	TGTGCCAGCAGCGTTGGTCGGACAGGGGGAACTAATGAAAAACTGTTTTTT	CASSVGRTGGTNEKLFF
NA	NA	TRBV27	TRBJ2-1	TGTGCCAGCAGTAGGCAGGACATCTACAATGAGCAGTTCTTC	CASSRQDIYNEQFF
NA	TRBD2	TRBV7-9	TRBJ2-7	TGTGCCAGCAGCCCGCGGACTAGCGGGATGCCCTACGAGCAGTACTTC	CASSPRTSGMPYEQYF
NA	NA	TRBV3-1/TRBV3-2	TRBJ2-7	TGTGCCAGCAGCTTTACAGGCGAGCAGTACTTC	CASSFTGEQYF
NA	NA	TRBV5-4	TRBJ2-4	TGTGCCAGCAGTAGTAGCGCCCAAGGGAACATTCAGTACTTC	CASSSSAQGNIQYF
NA	TRBD2	TRBV6-2/TRBV6-3	TRBJ2-3	TGTGCCAGCAGTTACTCGGCTAGCGGGAGGGGGGCAGATACGCAGTATTTT	CASSYSASGRGADTQYF
NA	NA	TRBV5-4	TRBJ1-3	TGTGCCAGCACCGACAGGCTCTCTGGAAACACCATATATTTT	CASTDRLSGNTIYF
NA	NA	TRBV12-3/TRBV12-4	TRBJ2-1	TGTGCCAGCAGCCCTACTGGTTACAATGAGCAGTTCTTC	CASSPTGYNEQFF